The present entry profiles one T cell receptor (beta chain) with its context. The data belong to a study of blood T cell repertoires in COVID-19. On the study more broadly: Sites across the United States, Italy and Spain contributed samples from acute and convalescent COVID-19. T cells, B-cell-depleted T cells, or PBMCs supplied cDNA or gDNA.

Unmatched junction bases numbered 3, after V lost 0 bases and J lost 13 bases. The germline CDR1 and CDR2 sequences are MNHEY and SVGAGI. This CDR3 comprises 13 residues. In the authors' methods: Nucleated cell counts were estimated from reference gene primer amplification. Method: immunoSEQ multiplex PCR; TCRdb's copy keeps in-frame clones and lacks some. That table supplies the V and J calls and clone size; D and trimming were determined from the DNA. The table shows 52,000 or so clones, with 70% to 85% occurring only once. The receptor was isolated from a human donor in a cohort sampled during active COVID-19. Sequencing was carried out using peripheral blood. V is TRBV6-5 and J is TRBJ2-7; 13 bases map to TRBD2. The CDR3, as DNA: TGTGCCAGCAGTTACTCGACTAGCGGGGGGCTCTACTTC. It codes for CASSYSTSGGLYF.